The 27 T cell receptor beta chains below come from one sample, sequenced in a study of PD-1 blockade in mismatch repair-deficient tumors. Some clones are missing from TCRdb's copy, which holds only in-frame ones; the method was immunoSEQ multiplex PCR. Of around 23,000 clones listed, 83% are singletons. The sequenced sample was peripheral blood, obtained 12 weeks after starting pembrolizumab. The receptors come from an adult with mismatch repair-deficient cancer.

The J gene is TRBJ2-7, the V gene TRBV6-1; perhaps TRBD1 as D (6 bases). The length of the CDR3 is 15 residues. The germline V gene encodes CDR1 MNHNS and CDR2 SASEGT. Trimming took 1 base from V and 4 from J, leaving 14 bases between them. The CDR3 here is CASSEGGTGSYEQYF. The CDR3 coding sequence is TGTGCCAGCAGTGAAGGAGGTACAGGGTCATACGAGCAGTACTTC.

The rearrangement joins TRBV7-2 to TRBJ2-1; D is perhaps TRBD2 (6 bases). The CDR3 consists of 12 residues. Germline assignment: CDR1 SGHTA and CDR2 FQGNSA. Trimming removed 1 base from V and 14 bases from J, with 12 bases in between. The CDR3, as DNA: TGTGCCAGCAGCTTAGGGGGACTGTGGGAGTTCTTC. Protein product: CASSLGGLWEFF.

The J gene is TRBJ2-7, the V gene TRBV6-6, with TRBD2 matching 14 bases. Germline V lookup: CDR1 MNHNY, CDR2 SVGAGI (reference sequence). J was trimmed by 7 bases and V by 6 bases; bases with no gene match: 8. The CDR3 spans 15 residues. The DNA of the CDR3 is TGTGCCAGCAGCCCCCGACTAGCGGGAGGGCCTGAGCAGTACTTC. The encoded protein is CASSPRLAGGPEQYF.

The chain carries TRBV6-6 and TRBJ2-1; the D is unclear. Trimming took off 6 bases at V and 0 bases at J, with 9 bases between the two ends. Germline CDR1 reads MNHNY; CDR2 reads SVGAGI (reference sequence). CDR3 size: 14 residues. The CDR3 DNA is TGTGCCAGCAGAGGCCAGAGCTCCTACAATGAGCAGTTCTTC. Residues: CASRGQSSYNEQFF.

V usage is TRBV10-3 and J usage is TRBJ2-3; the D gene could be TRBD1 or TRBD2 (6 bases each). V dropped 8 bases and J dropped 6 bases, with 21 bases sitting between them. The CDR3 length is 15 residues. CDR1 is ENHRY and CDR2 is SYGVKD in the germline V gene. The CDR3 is CAIERGAGLGDTQYF. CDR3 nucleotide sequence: TGTGCCATCGAGAGGGGGGCAGGGCTCGGGGATACGCAGTATTTT.

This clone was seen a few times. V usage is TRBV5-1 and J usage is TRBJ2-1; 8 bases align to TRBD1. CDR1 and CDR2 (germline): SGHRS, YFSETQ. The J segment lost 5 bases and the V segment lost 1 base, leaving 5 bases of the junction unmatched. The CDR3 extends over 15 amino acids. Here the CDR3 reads CASSLTDRENNEQFF. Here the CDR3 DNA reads TGCGCCAGCAGCTTGACGGACAGGGAAAACAATGAGCAGTTCTTC.

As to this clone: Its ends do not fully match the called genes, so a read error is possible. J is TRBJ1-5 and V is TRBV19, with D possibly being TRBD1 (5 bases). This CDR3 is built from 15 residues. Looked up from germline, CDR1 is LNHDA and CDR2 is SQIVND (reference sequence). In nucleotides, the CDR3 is TGTGCCAGTAGTGTAGACAGCTTAAGCAATCAGCCCCAGCATTTT. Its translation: CASSVDSLSNQPQHF.

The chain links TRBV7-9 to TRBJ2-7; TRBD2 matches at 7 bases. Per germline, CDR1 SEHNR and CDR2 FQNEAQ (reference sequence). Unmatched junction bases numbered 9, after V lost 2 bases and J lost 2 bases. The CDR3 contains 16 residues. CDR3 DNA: TGTGCCAGCAGCTTATACCCGACTAGCCCTCCCTACGAGCAGTACTTC. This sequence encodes CASSLYPTSPPYEQYF.

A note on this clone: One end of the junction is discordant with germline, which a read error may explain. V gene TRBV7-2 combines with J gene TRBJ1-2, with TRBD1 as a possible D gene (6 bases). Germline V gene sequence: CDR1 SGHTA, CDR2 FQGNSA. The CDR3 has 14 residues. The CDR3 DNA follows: TGCGCCAGCAGCCAAGATAGGGGGGCTCGGATCTACACCTTC. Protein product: CASSQDRGARIYTF.

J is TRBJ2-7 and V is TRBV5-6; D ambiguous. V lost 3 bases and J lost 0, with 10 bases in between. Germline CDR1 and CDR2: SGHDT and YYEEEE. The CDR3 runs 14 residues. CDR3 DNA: TGTGCCAGCAGCTCCCCCCGAAACTCCTACGAGCAGTACTTC. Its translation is CASSSPRNSYEQYF.

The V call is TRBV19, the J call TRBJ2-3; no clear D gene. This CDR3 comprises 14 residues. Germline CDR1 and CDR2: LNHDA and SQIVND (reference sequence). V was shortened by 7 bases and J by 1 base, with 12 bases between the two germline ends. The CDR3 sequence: CASTARRRTDTQYF. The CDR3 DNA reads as TGTGCCAGTACCGCCCGTCGGCGCACAGATACGCAGTATTTT.

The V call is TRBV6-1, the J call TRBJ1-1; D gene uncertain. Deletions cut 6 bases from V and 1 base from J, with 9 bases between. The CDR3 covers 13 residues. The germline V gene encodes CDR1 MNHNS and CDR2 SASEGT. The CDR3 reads CASRARSNTEAFF. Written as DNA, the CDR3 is TGTGCCAGCAGAGCGAGATCGAACACTGAAGCTTTCTTT.

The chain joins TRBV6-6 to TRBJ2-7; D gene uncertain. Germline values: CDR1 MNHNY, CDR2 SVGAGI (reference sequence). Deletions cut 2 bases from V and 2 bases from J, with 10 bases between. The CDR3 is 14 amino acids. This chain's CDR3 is CASSYPSVPYEQYF. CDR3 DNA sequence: TGTGCCAGCAGTTACCCCAGCGTTCCCTACGAGCAGTACTTC.

In DNA, the CDR3 is TGTGCCAGCAGCTCGCAAGCTGTGGGGCGGGAGGGCCGCGTAGATACGCAGTATTTT. Translated: CASSSQAVGREGRVDTQYF. The chain recombines TRBV7-2 with TRBJ2-3; the match to TRBD2 covers 9 bases. CDR3 length equals 19 residues. Trimming cost V 4 bases and J 5 bases; bases outside gene matches: 19. Germline CDR1 SGHTA, CDR2 FQGNSA.

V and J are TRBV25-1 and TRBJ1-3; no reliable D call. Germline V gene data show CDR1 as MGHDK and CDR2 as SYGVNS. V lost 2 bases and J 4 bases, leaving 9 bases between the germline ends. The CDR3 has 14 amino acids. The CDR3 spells CASSEMSEGNTIYF. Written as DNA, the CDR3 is TGTGCCAGCAGTGAAATGAGCGAGGGAAACACCATATATTTT.

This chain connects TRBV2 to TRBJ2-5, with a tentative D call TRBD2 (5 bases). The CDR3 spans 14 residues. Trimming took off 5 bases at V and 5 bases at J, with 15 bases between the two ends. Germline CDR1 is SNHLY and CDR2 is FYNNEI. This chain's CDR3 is CASSRKGSLETQYF. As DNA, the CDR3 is TGTGCCAGCAGTCGGAAAGGGAGTTTGGAGACCCAGTACTTC.

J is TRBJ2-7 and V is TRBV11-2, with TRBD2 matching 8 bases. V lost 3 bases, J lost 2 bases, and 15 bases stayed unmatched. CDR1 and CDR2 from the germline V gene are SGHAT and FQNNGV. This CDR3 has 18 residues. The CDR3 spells CASSFPSGSNPSPYEQYF. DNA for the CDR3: TGTGCCAGCAGCTTCCCTAGCGGGTCCAACCCATCCCCCTACGAGCAGTACTTC.

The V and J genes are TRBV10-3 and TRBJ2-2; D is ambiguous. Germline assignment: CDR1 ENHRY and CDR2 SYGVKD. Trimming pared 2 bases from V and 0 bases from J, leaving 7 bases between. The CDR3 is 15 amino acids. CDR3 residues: CAISELAANTGELFF. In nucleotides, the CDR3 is TGTGCCATCAGTGAGCTGGCCGCGAACACCGGGGAGCTGTTTTTT.

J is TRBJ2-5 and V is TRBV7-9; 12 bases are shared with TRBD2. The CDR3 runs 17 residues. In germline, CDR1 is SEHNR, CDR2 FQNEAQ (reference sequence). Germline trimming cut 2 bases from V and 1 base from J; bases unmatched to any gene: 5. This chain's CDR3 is CASSLWASGRAQETQYF. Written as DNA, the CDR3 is TGTGCCAGCAGCTTATGGGCTAGCGGGAGGGCCCAAGAGACCCAGTACTTC.

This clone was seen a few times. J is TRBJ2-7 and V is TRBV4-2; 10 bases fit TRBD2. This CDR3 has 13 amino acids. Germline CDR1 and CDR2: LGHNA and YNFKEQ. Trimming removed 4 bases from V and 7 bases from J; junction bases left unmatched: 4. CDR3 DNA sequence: TGTGCCAGCAGCCTAGCGGGGGGCGAGGAGCAGTACTTC. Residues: CASSLAGGEEQYF.

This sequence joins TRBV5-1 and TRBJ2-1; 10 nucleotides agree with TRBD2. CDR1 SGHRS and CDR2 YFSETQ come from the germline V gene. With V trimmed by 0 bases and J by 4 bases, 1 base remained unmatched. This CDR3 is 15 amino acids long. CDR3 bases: TGCGCCAGCAGCTTGGGGACTAGCGGTTACAATGAGCAGTTCTTC. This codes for CASSLGTSGYNEQFF.

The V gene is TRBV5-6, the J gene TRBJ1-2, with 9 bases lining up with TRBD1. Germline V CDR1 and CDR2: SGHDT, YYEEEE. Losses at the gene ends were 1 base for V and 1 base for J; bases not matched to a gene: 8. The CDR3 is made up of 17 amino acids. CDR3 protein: CASSLRGTGKSNYGYTF. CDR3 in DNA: TGTGCCAGCAGCTTGAGAGGGACAGGGAAGAGTAACTATGGCTACACCTTC.

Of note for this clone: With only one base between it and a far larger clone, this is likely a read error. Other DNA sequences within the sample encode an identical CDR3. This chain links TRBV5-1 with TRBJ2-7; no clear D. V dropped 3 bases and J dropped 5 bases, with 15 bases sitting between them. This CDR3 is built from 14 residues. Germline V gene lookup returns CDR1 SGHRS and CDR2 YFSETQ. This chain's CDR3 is CASSSWGISDEQYF. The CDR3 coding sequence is TGCGCCAGCAGCTCCTGGGGTATATCGGACGAGCAGTACTTC.

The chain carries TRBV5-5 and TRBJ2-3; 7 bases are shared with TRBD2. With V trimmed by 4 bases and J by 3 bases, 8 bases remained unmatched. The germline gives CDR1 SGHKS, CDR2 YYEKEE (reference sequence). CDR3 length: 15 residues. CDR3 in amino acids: CASSPHGRETDTQYF. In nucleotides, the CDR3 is TGTGCCAGCAGCCCACACGGGCGGGAGACAGATACGCAGTATTTT.

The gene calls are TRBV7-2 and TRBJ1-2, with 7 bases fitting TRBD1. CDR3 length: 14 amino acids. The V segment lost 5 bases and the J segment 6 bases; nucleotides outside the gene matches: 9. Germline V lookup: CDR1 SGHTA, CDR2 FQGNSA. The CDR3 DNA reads TGTGCCAGCAGCCCCGAGACAGGGAGACATGGCTACACCTTC. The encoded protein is CASSPETGRHGYTF.

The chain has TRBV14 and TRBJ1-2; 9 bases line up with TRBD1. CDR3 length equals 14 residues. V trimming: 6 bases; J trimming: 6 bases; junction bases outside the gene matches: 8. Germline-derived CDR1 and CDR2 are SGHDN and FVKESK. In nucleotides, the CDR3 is TGTGCCAGCAGTCCCGGGACAGGGTGGAATGGCTACACCTTC. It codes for CASSPGTGWNGYTF.

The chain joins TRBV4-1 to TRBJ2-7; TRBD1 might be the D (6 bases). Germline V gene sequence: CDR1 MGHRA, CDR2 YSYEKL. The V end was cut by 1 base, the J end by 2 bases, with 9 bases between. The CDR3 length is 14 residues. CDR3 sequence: CASSQVDRTYEQYF. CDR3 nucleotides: TGCGCCAGCAGCCAAGTGGACAGAACCTACGAGCAGTACTTC.